This T cell receptor (beta chain) was captured in a study of cytomegalovirus exposure and HLA in healthy donors. Study-wide context: Of a few hundred genotyped donors, more than 75% clustered with self-reported Caucasian donors.

General study points: There were about 160 TCR beta chains listed as cytomegalovirus-associated. Later on, a genetic analysis was performed. It linked a missense variant in DCLRE1C with V- and J-gene trimming of TCR beta. High specificity and sensitivity for cytomegalovirus status were reported for the classifier.

A multiplex PCR was run with 60 Vbeta primers and 13 Jbeta primers. TCRdb's table, derived via immunoSEQ multiplex PCR, lists solely in-frame clones and lacks some. This sample carries 100,000 to 150,000 clones, with under 3.5% going to the ten biggest clones. A remark on this clone: Its antigen is undetermined.

The V and J ends lost 0 bases and 0 bases respectively, with 9 bases between them. The CDR3 consists of 16 residues. Germline V CDR1 and CDR2: SGDLS, YYNGEE. What was sequenced was PBMCs. The TCR sequence derives from a man in his thirties or forties in good health and CMV-seronegative. The chain recombines TRBV9 with TRBJ2-2; unclear D gene. CDR3 in amino acids: CASSVATQPNTGELFF. CDR3 nucleotides: TGTGCCAGCAGCGTAGCTACACAGCCGAACACCGGGGAGCTGTTTTTT.